The 28 T cell receptor beta chains in this list originate from one sample, sequenced in a study of CD8 T cells in cerebrospinal fluid in Alzheimer's disease. With the 10x single-cell sequencing reads reprocessed, TCRdb shows one record per CDR3 protein and no DNA. The sample table includes over 1,000 distinct CDR3 sequences. The sequenced sample was cerebrospinal fluid. Receptor source: a human donor with Parkinson's disease.

Its frequency marks this clonotype as medium-sized (0.01 to 0.1%). The chain combines TRBV5-1 with TRBJ1-3; TCRdb proposes TRBD1, but this gene call is untestable without DNA. This CDR3 has 15 residues. Germline V lookup: CDR1 SGHRS, CDR2 YFSETQ. CDR3 region: CASSLDSLSGNTIYF.

The rearrangement joins TRBV27 to TRBJ2-4. The CDR3 is 15 residues long. Germline V gene lookup returns CDR1 MNHEY and CDR2 SMNVEV (reference sequence). CDR3 sequence reads: CASSLVGLAKNIQYF.

This clonotype is identified as large (0.1 to 1%) from frequency. CDR3: CASSQRQTQYF. This chain connects TRBV7-2 to TRBJ2-5. The CDR3 is 11 residues long. Germline V gene sequence: CDR1 SGHTA, CDR2 FQGNSA. The whole variable domain, filled in from reference TRBV7-2 and TRBJ2-5, reads GAGVSQSPSNKVTEKGKDVELRCDPISGHTALYWYRQSLGQGLEFLIYFQGNSAPDKSGLPSDRFSAERTGGSVSTLTIQRTQQEDSAVYLCASSQRQTQYFGPGTRLLVL.

This CDR3 is CAISAQGSGGTKNIQYF. The chain has TRBV10-3 and TRBJ2-4; checking the TCRdb D call of TRBD2 is not possible without DNA. CDR3 length equals 17 residues. CDR1 and CDR2 from the germline V gene are ENHRY and SYGVKD.

The CDR3 loop is CASSLETSGGHGGTQYF. V usage is TRBV5-5 and J usage is TRBJ2-5; TCRdb returns TRBD2, unconfirmable since there is no DNA. The CDR3 is 17 amino acids. Germline-derived CDR1 and CDR2 are SGHKS and YYEKEE (reference sequence).

The chain carries TRBV2 and TRBJ2-7; TCRdb names TRBD1, which stays unverified in the absence of DNA. Germline CDR1 SNHLY, CDR2 FYNNEI. The CDR3 is made up of 13 amino acids. The CDR3 sequence: CASHWARENEQYF.

The V and J genes are TRBV29-1 and TRBJ2-7; there is no DNA to check the TCRdb D call of TRBD2. There are 13 residues in the CDR3. The germline V gene encodes CDR1 SQVTM and CDR2 ANQGSEA. CDR3: CSATDGRGYEQYF.

This clonotype is classed as medium-sized (0.01 to 0.1%) by frequency. The chain carries TRBV20-1 and TRBJ2-7; absent DNA, TCRdb's TRBD2 call cannot be checked. CDR1 and CDR2 (germline): DFQATT, SNEGSKA (reference sequence). This CDR3 comprises 14 residues. CDR3 loop: CSAPPGTSGLEQYF.

This clonotype counts as medium-sized by frequency. The chain has TRBV4-3 and TRBJ2-3. Germline CDR1 and CDR2: LGHNA and YSLEER. This CDR3 is built from 15 residues. The CDR3 here is CASSQSIGLTDTQYF.

By frequency, this clonotype registers medium-sized. The gene calls are TRBV27 and TRBJ1-2; TCRdb gives TRBD1 as the D gene, but with no DNA this cannot be confirmed. The CDR3 has 12 amino acids. Germline CDR1 and CDR2: MNHEY and SMNVEV (reference sequence). CDR3: CASSPGGYGYTF.

Considering frequency, this clonotype is medium-sized. J is TRBJ1-1 and V is TRBV4-3; the D call of TRBD1 rests on TCRdb alone, since no DNA is present to check it. Germline CDR1 LGHNA, CDR2 YSLEER. This CDR3 spans 15 amino acids. The CDR3 loop is CASSHDRVVLTEAFF.

The V call is TRBV5-4, the J call TRBJ1-2; without DNA, the TCRdb call of TRBD1 cannot be checked. Germline V gene lookup returns CDR1 SGHNT and CDR2 YYREEE (reference sequence). This CDR3 has 15 residues. CDR3 region: CASSFSSTGYYGYTF.

Measured by frequency, this clonotype is medium-sized. This rearrangement joins TRBV20-1 to TRBJ2-3; TCRdb's D call of TRBD2 is untestable without DNA. Germline assignment: CDR1 DFQATT and CDR2 SNEGSKA (reference sequence). This CDR3 is built from 14 residues. CDR3 loop: CSARLAGEFSSQYF.

The rearrangement joins TRBV5-1 to TRBJ2-3; with no DNA, the TCRdb D assignment of TRBD2 cannot be verified. CDR3 length: 16 residues. Germline-derived CDR1 and CDR2 are SGHRS and YFSETQ. CDR3 residues: CASSTQLAGTTDTQYF.

This clonotype shows up as medium-sized by frequency. This chain connects TRBV20-1 to TRBJ1-1; as DNA is missing, the TRBD1 call by TCRdb cannot be tested. The CDR3 contains 13 residues. Germline-derived CDR1 and CDR2 are DFQATT and SNEGSKA (reference sequence). The CDR3 loop reads CSARSQAGTEAFF.

By frequency, this clonotype registers medium-sized. The chain is built from TRBV20-1 and TRBJ2-2; checking the TCRdb D call of TRBD1 is not possible without DNA. Per the germline V gene, CDR1 is DFQATT and CDR2 is SNEGSKA (reference sequence). The CDR3 is 16 amino acids. The CDR3 loop is CSARHVTGSGTGELFF.

By frequency, this clonotype is medium-sized. This chain uses TRBV6-6 with TRBJ2-3; TCRdb's D gene call, TRBD2, goes unchecked for lack of DNA. The CDR3 is made up of 13 amino acids. Germline V CDR1 and CDR2: MNHNY, SVGAGI (reference sequence). The chain's CDR3 is CANKREGTDTQYF.

This clonotype is identified as medium-sized from frequency. This chain's CDR3 is CASSSPRYRGQGNTEAFF. The chain recombines TRBV28 with TRBJ1-1; TCRdb outputs TRBD1, but without DNA this stays unchecked. This CDR3 comprises 18 residues. CDR1 and CDR2 (germline): MDHEN, SYDVKM.

This clonotype is large by frequency. This chain uses TRBV20-1 with TRBJ2-5; with no DNA, the TCRdb D assignment of TRBD2 cannot be verified. The CDR3 has 12 amino acids. The germline V gene has CDR1 DFQATT and CDR2 SNEGSKA (reference sequence). This CDR3 reads CRPAGGQETQYF.

This clonotype is medium-sized (0.01 to 0.1%) by frequency. V and J are TRBV20-1 and TRBJ2-7; the TRBD2 assignment by TCRdb is unverifiable without DNA. The CDR3 runs to 13 residues. The germline V gene has CDR1 DFQATT and CDR2 SNEGSKA (reference sequence). The CDR3 reads CSARDASEGEQYF.

This clonotype is labeled medium-sized based on frequency. The chain combines TRBV12-3 or TRBV12-4 with TRBJ2-5. The CDR3 is made up of 15 amino acids. The CDR3 here is CASRSSGLHSETQYF.

This clonotype is labeled medium-sized (0.01 to 0.1%) based on frequency. The rearrangement joins TRBV5-6 to TRBJ2-3; TCRdb gives TRBD1 as the D gene, but with no DNA this cannot be confirmed. Germline V gives CDR1 SGHDT, CDR2 YYEEEE. This CDR3 contains 15 residues. CDR3 in amino acids: CASSPDRESTDTQYF.

Frequency places this clonotype as medium-sized. The chain recombines TRBV29-1 with TRBJ2-5. The CDR3 is 12 residues long. The germline gives CDR1 SQVTM, CDR2 ANQGSEA. CDR3 loop: CSVEHIEATQYF. Supplemented by reference TRBV29-1 and TRBJ2-5, the full variable domain reads SAVISQKPSRDICQRGTSLTIQCQVDSQVTMMFWYRQQPGQSLTLIATANQGSEATYESGFVIDKFPISRPNLTFSTLTVSNMSPEDSSIYLCSVEHIEATQYFGPGTRLLVL.

This clonotype ranks as large in terms of frequency. This chain joins TRBV20-1 and TRBJ1-1; no DNA is available, so the TRBD1 call from TCRdb remains unchecked. CDR1 and CDR2 from the germline V gene are DFQATT and SNEGSKA (reference sequence). The CDR3 runs to 14 residues. This CDR3 reads CSARAGSADIRAFF.

Considering frequency, this clonotype is medium-sized. The chain joins TRBV11-2 to TRBJ1-2; TCRdb's D call of TRBD1 is untestable without DNA. Germline CDR1 SGHAT, CDR2 FQNNGV. The CDR3 runs 14 residues. The CDR3 loop is CASSTNSGEYGYTF.

This clonotype is medium-sized by frequency. This chain connects TRBV6-1 to TRBJ2-2. The CDR3 loop spans 16 amino acids. Germline CDR1 and CDR2: MNHNS and SASEGT. The CDR3 protein is CASSEGRSGTTGELFF.

By frequency, this clonotype is large (0.1 to 1%). V gene TRBV20-1 combines with J gene TRBJ2-1; TCRdb proposes TRBD1, but this gene call is untestable without DNA. This CDR3 is 14 amino acids long. Germline V gene data show CDR1 as DFQATT and CDR2 as SNEGSKA (reference sequence). CDR3 sequence: CSVLRTSSYNEQFF.

This clonotype is large by frequency. The rearrangement joins TRBV14 to TRBJ2-5; the TCRdb call, TRBD2, lacks DNA for checking. CDR1 is SGHDN and CDR2 is FVKESK in the germline V gene. The CDR3 is made up of 15 amino acids. CDR3 region: CASSQGVGQQETQYF.